Listed below are T cell receptor beta chains from one sample, sequenced in a study of T cell responses to AZD1222 COVID-19 vaccine. Clones were sequenced by immunoSEQ multiplex PCR, and TCRdb holds only the in-frame ones, with some missing. This sample has about 120,000 clones, with approximately 91% found just once. Sequences were derived from peripheral blood, sampled 28 days after the second AZD1222 dose. These receptor sequences come from an adult who received the AZD1222 COVID-19 vaccine. Each CDR3 is given with its conserved first and last residue. Each record gives: V gene, clone size, J gene, CDR3 protein. Clone sizes are given selectively: once, few, many, or a class where the clone is expanded.

>TRBV10-2|once|TRBJ2-5
CASGDIQETQYF
>TRBV6-5|-|TRBJ1-4
CATYYEKLFF
>TRBV27|-|TRBJ2-1
CASSLFFLGTNNEQFF
>TRBV5-1|-|TRBJ2-7
CASSRLPGTSGTKAYEQYF
>TRBV19|-|TRBJ2-1
CASSTAGTGSMKQFF
>TRBV19|-|TRBJ1-1
CASSIYSTGGSLYTEAFF
>TRBV7-6|-|TRBJ1-2
CASSLIGQGVDGYTF
>TRBV9|-|TRBJ1-3
CASSPEGGLLGNTIYF
>TRBV18|-|TRBJ2-7
CASSLAGLAGYEQYF
>TRBV5-8|-|TRBJ1-5
CASSLGQRNQPQHF
>TRBV23-1|-|TRBJ2-3
CASSPPIQGYGGQYF
>TRBV19|-|TRBJ1-5
CASSTYTGVSNQPQHF
>TRBV12-3/TRBV12-4|-|TRBJ1-5
CASNEQLNQPQHF